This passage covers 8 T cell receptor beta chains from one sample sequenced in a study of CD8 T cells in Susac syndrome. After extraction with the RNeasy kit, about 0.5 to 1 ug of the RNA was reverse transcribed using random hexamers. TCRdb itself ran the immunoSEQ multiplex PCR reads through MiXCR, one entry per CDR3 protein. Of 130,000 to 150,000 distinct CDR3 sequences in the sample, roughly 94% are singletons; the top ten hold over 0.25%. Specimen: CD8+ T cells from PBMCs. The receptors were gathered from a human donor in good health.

The CDR3 DNA sequence: TGCAGCGTTGTGGACTTATGGGACAGGGCCACTGAAGCTTTCTTT. It encodes CSVVDLWDRATEAFF. V is TRBV29-1 and J is TRBJ1-1, with TRBD1 matching over 9 bases. Germline V gene sequence: CDR1 SQVTM, CDR2 ANQGSEA. The CDR3 totals 15 residues. After removal of 4 bases from V and 4 bases from J, the junction contained 10 bases not matched to a gene.

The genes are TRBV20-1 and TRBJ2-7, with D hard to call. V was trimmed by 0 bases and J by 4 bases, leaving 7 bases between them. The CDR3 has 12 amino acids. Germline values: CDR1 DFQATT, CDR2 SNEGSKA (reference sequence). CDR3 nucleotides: TGCAGTGCTAGAGATCGGCCTTACGAGCAGTACTTC. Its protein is CSARDRPYEQYF.

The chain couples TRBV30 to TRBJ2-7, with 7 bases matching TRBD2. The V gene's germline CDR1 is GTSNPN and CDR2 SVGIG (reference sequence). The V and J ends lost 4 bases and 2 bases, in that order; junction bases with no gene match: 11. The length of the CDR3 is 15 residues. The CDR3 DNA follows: TGTGCCTGGACGGGTAGCGGGCGTTCACCCTACGAGCAGTACTTC. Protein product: CAWTGSGRSPYEQYF.

The CDR3 loop is CASSFVAGADNEQFF. Here the CDR3 DNA reads TGTGCCAGCAGTTTTGTCGCGGGCGCAGACAATGAGCAGTTCTTC. V and J are TRBV27 and TRBJ2-1, with TRBD2 as a possible D gene (5 bases). The CDR3 is 15 residues long. The germline V and J ends were trimmed by 3 bases and 5 bases, with 14 bases remaining between them. The germline gives CDR1 MNHEY, CDR2 SMNVEV (reference sequence).

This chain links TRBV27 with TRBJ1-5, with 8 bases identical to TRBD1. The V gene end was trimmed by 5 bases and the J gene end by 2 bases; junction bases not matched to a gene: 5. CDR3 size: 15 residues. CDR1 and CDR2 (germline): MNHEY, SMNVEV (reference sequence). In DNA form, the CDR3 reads TGTGCCAGCAGTATCAGGGGGCTCGGCAATCAGCCCCAGCATTTT. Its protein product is CASSIRGLGNQPQHF.

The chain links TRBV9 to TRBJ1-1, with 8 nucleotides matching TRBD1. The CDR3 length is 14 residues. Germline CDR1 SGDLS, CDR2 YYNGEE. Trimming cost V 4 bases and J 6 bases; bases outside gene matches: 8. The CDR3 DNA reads TGTGCCAGCAGCTTCGGACAGGGAGACGCTGAAGCTTTCTTT. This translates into CASSFGQGDAEAFF.

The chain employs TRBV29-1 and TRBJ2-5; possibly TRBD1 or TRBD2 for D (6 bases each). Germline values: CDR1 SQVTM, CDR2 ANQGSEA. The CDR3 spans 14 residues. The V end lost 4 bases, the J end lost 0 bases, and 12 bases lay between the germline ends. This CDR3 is CSVVWRDNQETQYF. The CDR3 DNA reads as TGCAGCGTTGTTTGGAGGGACAACCAAGAGACCCAGTACTTC.

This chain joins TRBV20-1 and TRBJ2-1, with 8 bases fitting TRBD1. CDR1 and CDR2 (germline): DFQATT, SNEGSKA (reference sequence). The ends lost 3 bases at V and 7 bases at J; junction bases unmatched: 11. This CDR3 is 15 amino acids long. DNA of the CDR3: TGCAGTGCTAGGCGAGAGGGACAGGTTGGGAATGAGCAGTTCTTC. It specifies CSARREGQVGNEQFF.